A single sample is the source of the 2 T cell receptor beta chains below, sequenced in a study of CD8+ T cells in alopecia areata. The sequencing template was cDNA reverse transcribed from extracted RNA. TCRdb keeps only in-frame clones here, not all; method: immunoSEQ multiplex PCR. The sample records more than 140,000 clones, roughly nine tenths being singletons. Treatment here: oral pan-JAK inhibitor, 5-10 mg twice daily. The starting material was CD8+ T cells sorted from blood, obtained at week 4, from a patient treated with tofacitinib. These receptors all stem from a human donor with alopecia areata.

The V gene is TRBV7-2, the J gene TRBJ1-5; TRBD1 might be the D (5 bases). Germline CDR1 and CDR2: SGHTA and FQGNSA. V was cut by 2 bases and J by 0 bases, with 14 bases left in between. The CDR3 extends over 17 amino acids. CDR3 region: CASSLISGDYSNQPQHF. CDR3 bases: TGTGCCAGCAGCTTAATTTCGGGGGACTATAGCAATCAGCCCCAGCATTTT.

On this clone: One end of the junction varies from germline; a read error may be responsible. The chain is built from TRBV12-5 and TRBJ2-5; 8 nucleotides agree with TRBD2. Per germline, CDR1 LGHNT and CDR2 FRNRAP. This CDR3 is built from 12 residues. CDR3 protein: CASGSLGTSDDF. The CDR3, as DNA: TGTGCTAGTGGCTCCCTTGGGACTAGTGATGACTTC. The full variable domain, with the rest looked up from reference TRBV12-5 and TRBJ2-5, is DARVTQTPRHKVTEMGQEVTMRCQPILGHNTVFWYRQTMMQGLELLAYFRNRAPLDDSGMPKDRFSAEMPDATLATLKIQPSEPRDSAVYFCASGSLGTSDDFGPGTRLLVL.